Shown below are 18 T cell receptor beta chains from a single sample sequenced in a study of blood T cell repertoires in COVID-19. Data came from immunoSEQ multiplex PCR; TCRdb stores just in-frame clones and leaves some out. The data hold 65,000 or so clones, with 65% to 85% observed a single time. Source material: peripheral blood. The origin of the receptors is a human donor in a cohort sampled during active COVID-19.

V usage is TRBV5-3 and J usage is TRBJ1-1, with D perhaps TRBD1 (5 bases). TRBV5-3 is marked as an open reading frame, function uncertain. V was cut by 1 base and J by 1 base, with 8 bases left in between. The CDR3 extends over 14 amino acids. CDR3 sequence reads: CARSLNQGNTEAFF. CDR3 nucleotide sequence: TGTGCCAGAAGCTTGAATCAGGGGAACACTGAAGCTTTCTTT.

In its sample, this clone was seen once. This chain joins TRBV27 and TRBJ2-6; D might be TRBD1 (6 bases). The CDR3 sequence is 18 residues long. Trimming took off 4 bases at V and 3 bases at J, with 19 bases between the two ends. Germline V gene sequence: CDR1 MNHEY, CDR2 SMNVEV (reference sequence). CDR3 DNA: TGTGCCAGCAGTTCACCGACGGACAGAGCGAGTGGGGCCAACGTCCTGACTTTC. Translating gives CASSSPTDRASGANVLTF.

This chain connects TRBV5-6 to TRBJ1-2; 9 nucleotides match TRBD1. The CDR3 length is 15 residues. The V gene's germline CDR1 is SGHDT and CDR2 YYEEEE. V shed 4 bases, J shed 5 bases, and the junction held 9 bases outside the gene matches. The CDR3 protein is CASSGTGFGGYGYTF. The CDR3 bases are TGTGCCAGCAGCGGGACAGGGTTCGGAGGTTATGGCTACACCTTC.

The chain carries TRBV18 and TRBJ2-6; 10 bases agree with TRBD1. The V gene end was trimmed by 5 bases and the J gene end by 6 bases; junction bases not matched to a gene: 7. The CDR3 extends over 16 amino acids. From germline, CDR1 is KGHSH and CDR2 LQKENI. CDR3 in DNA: TGTGCCAGCTCAAAGGGACAGGGGCTTCTGGCCAACGTCCTGACTTTC. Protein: CASSKGQGLLANVLTF.

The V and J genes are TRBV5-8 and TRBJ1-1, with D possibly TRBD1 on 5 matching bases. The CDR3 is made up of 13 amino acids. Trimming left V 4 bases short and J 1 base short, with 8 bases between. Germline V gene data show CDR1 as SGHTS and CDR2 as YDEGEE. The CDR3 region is CASSGGGNTEAFF. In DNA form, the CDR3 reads TGTGCCAGCAGCGGGGGGGGGAACACTGAAGCTTTCTTT.

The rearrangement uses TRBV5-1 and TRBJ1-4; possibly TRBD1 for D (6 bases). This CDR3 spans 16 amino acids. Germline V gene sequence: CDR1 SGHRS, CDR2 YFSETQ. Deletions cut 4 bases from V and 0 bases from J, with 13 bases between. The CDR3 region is CASSLGHSSTNEKLFF. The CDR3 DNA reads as TGCGCCAGCAGCCTGGGACATTCCTCAACTAATGAAAAACTGTTTTTT.

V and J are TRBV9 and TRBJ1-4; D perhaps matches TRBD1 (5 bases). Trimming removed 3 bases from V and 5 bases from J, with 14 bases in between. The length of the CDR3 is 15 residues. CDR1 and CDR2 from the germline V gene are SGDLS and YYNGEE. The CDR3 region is CASSARQSDNEKLFF. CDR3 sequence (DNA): TGTGCCAGCAGCGCACGACAGTCCGACAATGAAAAACTGTTTTTT.

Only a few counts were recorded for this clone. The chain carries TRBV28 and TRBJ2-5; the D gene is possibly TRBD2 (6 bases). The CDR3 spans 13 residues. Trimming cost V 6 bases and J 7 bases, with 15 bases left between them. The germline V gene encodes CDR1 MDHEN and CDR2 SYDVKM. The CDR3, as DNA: TGTGCCAGCAGACATCAGACTAGGTCGACCCAGTACTTC. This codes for CASRHQTRSTQYF.

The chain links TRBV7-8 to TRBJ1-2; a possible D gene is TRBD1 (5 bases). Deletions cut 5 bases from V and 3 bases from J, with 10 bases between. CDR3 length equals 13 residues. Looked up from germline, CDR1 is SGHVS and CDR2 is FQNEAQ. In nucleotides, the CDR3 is TGTGCCAGCAGCCCATGGGGGGACTATGGCTACACCTTC. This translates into CASSPWGDYGYTF.

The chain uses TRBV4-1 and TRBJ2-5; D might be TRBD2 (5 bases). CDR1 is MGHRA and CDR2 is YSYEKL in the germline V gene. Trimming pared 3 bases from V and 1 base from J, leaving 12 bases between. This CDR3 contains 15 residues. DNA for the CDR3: TGCGCCAGCAGCCAGAGAGGGCTCTTCCAAGAGACCCAGTACTTC. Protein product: CASSQRGLFQETQYF.

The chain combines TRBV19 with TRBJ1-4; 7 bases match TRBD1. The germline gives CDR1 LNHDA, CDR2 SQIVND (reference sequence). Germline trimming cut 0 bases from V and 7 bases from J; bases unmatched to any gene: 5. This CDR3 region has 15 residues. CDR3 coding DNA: TGTGCCAGTAGTATAGAGACAGGGTATTTTGAAAAACTGTTTTTT. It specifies CASSIETGYFEKLFF.

The CDR3 spells CASRPTVGQGNEKLFF. CDR3 bases: TGCGCCAGCAGACCAACTGTCGGACAGGGAAATGAAAAACTGTTTTTT. The chain combines TRBV4-3 with TRBJ1-4; 8 nucleotides line up with TRBD1. V was pared by 6 bases and J by 5 bases, with 11 bases of the junction left unmatched. There are 16 residues in the CDR3. Germline CDR1 LGHNA, CDR2 YSLEER.

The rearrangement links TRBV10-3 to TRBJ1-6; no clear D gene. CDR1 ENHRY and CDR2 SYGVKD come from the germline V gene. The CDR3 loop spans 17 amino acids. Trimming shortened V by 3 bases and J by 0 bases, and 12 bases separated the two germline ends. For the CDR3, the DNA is TGTGCCATCAGTGACTGGGTCGGGAGCTCCTATAATTCACCCCTCCACTTT. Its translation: CAISDWVGSSYNSPLHF.

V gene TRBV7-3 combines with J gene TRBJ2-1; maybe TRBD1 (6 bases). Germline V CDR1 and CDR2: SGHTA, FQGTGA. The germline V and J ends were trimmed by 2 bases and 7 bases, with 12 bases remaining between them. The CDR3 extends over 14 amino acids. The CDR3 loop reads CASSLEVQGNEQFF. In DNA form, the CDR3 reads TGTGCCAGCAGCTTAGAGGTGCAGGGGAATGAGCAGTTCTTC. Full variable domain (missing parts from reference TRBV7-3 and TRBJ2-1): GAGVSQTPSNKVTEKGKYVELRCDPISGHTALYWYRQSLGQGPEFLIYFQGTGAADDSGLPNDRFFAVRPEGSVSTLKIQRTERGDSAVYLCASSLEVQGNEQFFGPGTRLTVL.

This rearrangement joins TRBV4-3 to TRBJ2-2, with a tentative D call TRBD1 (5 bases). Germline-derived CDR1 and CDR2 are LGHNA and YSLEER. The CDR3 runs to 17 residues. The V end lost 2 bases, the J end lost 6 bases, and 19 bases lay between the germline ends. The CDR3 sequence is CASSQQAPGISSGELFF. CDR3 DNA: TGCGCCAGCAGCCAACAGGCGCCAGGGATTTCATCCGGGGAGCTGTTTTTT.

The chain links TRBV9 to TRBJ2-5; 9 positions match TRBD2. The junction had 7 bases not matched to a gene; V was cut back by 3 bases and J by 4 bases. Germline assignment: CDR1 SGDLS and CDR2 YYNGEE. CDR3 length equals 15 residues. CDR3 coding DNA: TGTGCCAGCAGCGGGGCGGGGGGGCTCAGAGAGACCCAGTACTTC. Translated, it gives CASSGAGGLRETQYF.

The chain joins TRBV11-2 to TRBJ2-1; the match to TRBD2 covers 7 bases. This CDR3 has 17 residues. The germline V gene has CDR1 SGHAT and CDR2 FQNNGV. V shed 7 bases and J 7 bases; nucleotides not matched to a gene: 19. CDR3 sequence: CASTPGKWEGRTNEQFF. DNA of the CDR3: TGTGCCAGCACACCGGGGAAGTGGGAGGGCCGGACGAATGAGCAGTTCTTC. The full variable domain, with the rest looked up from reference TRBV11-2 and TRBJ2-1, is EAGVAQSPRYKIIEKRQSVAFWCNPISGHATLYWYQQILGQGPKLLIQFQNNGVVDDSQLPKDRFSAERLKGVDSTLKIQPAKLEDSAVYLCASTPGKWEGRTNEQFFGPGTRLTVL.

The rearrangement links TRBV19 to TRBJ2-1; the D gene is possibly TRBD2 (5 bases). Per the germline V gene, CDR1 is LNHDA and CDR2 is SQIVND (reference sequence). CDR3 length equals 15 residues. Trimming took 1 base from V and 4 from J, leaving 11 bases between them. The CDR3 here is CASSIGGVGYNEQFF. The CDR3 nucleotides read TGTGCCAGTAGTATAGGGGGAGTTGGATACAATGAGCAGTTCTTC.